This TCR beta chain is from a study of CD8 T cells in ankylosing spondylitis. Findings of the study overall: A TCR beta motif made of eight highly homologous variants seemed typical of ankylosing spondylitis blood.

This clonotype was detected only a few times. The antigen is not known. The length of the CDR3 is 16 residues. CDR1 and CDR2 (germline): MNHNS, SASEGT. Trimming shortened V by 4 bases and J by 1 base, and 16 bases separated the two germline ends. TCRdb itself ran the 5' RACE reads through MiXCR, one entry per CDR3 protein. The table has 250,000 or so distinct CDR3 sequences, about 24% seen once. The receptor was derived from a male donor with ankylosing spondylitis or in good health (not recorded which). Sequences were obtained from blood, either unsorted or a sorted T cell fraction (not recorded which). The chain links TRBV6-1 to TRBJ1-1; D might be TRBD1 (6 bases). The CDR3 reads CASSGTRTGQNTEAFF. The CDR3 nucleotides read TGTGCCAGCAGTGGAACAAGAACAGGGCAGAACACTGAAGCTTTCTTT.